This passage covers 6 T cell receptor beta chains from one sample sequenced in a study of PD-1 blockade in classical Hodgkin lymphoma. Only in-frame clones appear in the TCRdb table, and some are missing; sequencing was by immunoSEQ multiplex PCR. The sample lists fewer than 20,000 clones; approximately 80% were seen once. Exposure to brentuximab vedotin varied, and each patient had relapsed following autologous stem cell transplantation. Sequencing used peripheral blood mononuclear cells (PBMCs), obtained before the second cycle of nivolumab. These receptors were obtained from a human donor with classical Hodgkin lymphoma.

The V call is TRBV6-4, the J call TRBJ2-1; D remains ambiguous. The CDR3 contains 16 residues. Germline V gene sequence: CDR1 MRHNA, CDR2 SNTAGT. Trimming removed 0 bases at V and 8 bases at J, with 17 bases between. The CDR3 region has the DNA TGTGCCAGCAGTGACTCGAAGTTAGGGCAGATCGATGAGCAGTTCTTC. This codes for CASSDSKLGQIDEQFF.

This clone has just one count. This chain joins TRBV5-1 and TRBJ2-2, with D tentatively TRBD1 (5 bases). Germline CDR1 and CDR2: SGHRS and YFSETQ. The V end was cut by 4 bases, the J end by 4 bases, with 11 bases between. The CDR3 sequence is 14 residues long. The CDR3 sequence: CASSQDTFTGELFF. In nucleotides, the CDR3 is TGCGCCAGCAGCCAGGACACCTTCACCGGGGAGCTGTTTTTT.

The chain combines TRBV19 with TRBJ2-7; 13 bases line up with TRBD2. CDR1 is LNHDA, CDR2 SQIVND, per germline (reference sequence). CDR3 length: 15 amino acids. V was clipped by 5 bases and J by 4 bases; unmatched bases: 5. The CDR3 sequence: CASSPLLAGGYEQYF. The CDR3 bases are TGTGCCAGTAGTCCATTACTAGCGGGAGGGTACGAGCAGTACTTC.

The V and J genes are TRBV28 and TRBJ1-2; tentative D call: TRBD1 (5 bases). The CDR3 extends over 14 amino acids. CDR1 and CDR2 (germline): MDHEN, SYDVKM. The germline V and J ends were trimmed by 3 bases and 8 bases, with 16 bases remaining between them. The DNA of the CDR3 is TGTGCCAGCAGTTTGGTAGGGGACCCGATGGGCTACACCTTC. Residues: CASSLVGDPMGYTF.

This clone was detected only a few times. This chain uses TRBV7-9 with TRBJ2-1; either TRBD1 or TRBD2 may supply D (5 bases each). V gave up 3 bases and J gave up 8 bases, with 17 bases separating them. The V gene's germline CDR1 is SEHNR and CDR2 FQNEAQ (reference sequence). This CDR3 has 15 amino acids. CDR3 bases: TGTGCCAGCAGCTTCGGGGCCCTAGAGTTCGATGAGCAGTTCTTC. It is translated as CASSFGALEFDEQFF.

In nucleotides, the CDR3 is TGTGCCAGCACCCCTGGGCTGCCAAGACAAGACTCTGGGGCCAACGTCCTGACTTTC. Amino acid sequence: CASTPGLPRQDSGANVLTF. The V call is TRBV28, the J call TRBJ2-6; D is unclear. V was shortened by 7 bases and J by 0 bases, with 22 bases between the two germline ends. Germline loops: CDR1 MDHEN, CDR2 SYDVKM. This CDR3 has 19 amino acids.